Shown below are 27 T cell receptor beta chains from a single sample sequenced in a study of PD-L1 blockade in urothelial cancer. Measured with immunoSEQ multiplex PCR; TCRdb has only the in-frame clones, and not every one. The table has 65,000 to 80,000 clones, less than 90% seen once. The source material was PBMCs, sampled around atezolizumab (anti-PD-L1) treatment. The receptors derive from an older man with urothelial cancer.

This clone showed up just once. The chain links TRBV6-1 to TRBJ2-7; TRBD1 matches 11 bases. The junction had 10 bases not matched to a gene; V was cut back by 6 bases and J by 6 bases. The CDR3 covers 15 residues. The germline V gene has CDR1 MNHNS and CDR2 SASEGT. The CDR3 sequence is CASRADRGLTSEQYF. CDR3 sequence (DNA): TGTGCCAGCAGAGCGGACAGGGGGCTTACGAGCGAGCAGTACTTC.

This rearrangement joins TRBV5-6 to TRBJ2-2; possible D gene TRBD2, 5 bases. This CDR3 has 15 amino acids. The ends were cut back, 1 base at V and 5 bases at J, with 12 bases in the middle. Looked up from germline, CDR1 is SGHDT and CDR2 is YYEEEE. The CDR3 loop reads CASSLNGRGTGELFF. As DNA, the CDR3 is TGTGCCAGCAGCTTGAATGGCCGGGGTACCGGGGAGCTGTTTTTT.

The CDR3: CASSIPYQPQHF. The CDR3 DNA sequence: TGTGCCAGTAGTATACCGTATCAGCCCCAGCATTTT. The chain uses TRBV19 and TRBJ1-5; D remains ambiguous. From germline, CDR1 is LNHDA and CDR2 SQIVND (reference sequence). CDR3 length: 12 amino acids. With 2 bases removed from V and 5 bases from J, the gap between germline ends came to 4 bases.

This rearrangement joins TRBV4-2 to TRBJ1-1, with D possibly matching TRBD1 (5 bases). Germline-derived CDR1 and CDR2 are LGHNA and YNFKEQ. The ends were cut back, 4 bases at V and 7 bases at J, with 16 bases in the middle. This CDR3 is 14 amino acids long. In nucleotides, the CDR3 is TGTGCCAGCAGCCGAAATCAGGGAATAGGTGAAGCTTTCTTT. Translating gives CASSRNQGIGEAFF.

This clone has only one observation. This sequence joins TRBV6-1 and TRBJ2-7; 7 bases fit TRBD2. The length of the CDR3 is 15 residues. The germline CDR1 and CDR2 sequences are MNHNS and SASEGT. Unmatched junction bases numbered 6, after V lost 1 base and J lost 3 bases. The CDR3 DNA follows: TGTGCCAGCAGTGAAGGTGTTAGCGGGCTCTACGAGCAGTACTTC. Translated: CASSEGVSGLYEQYF.

V is TRBV7-8 and J is TRBJ1-1; 9 bases agree with TRBD1. The germline V gene encodes CDR1 SGHVS and CDR2 FQNEAQ. CDR3 length: 15 amino acids. Trimming took 5 bases from V and 6 from J; bases not matched to a gene: 10. CDR3 nucleotide sequence: TGTGCCAGCAGCGCTTGGACAGGGGAAGGGGCTGAAGCTTTCTTT. Amino acid sequence: CASSAWTGEGAEAFF.

The CDR3 DNA reads TGTGCCAGCAGCTCTCAGGAGGTCGGGGAGCTGTTTTTT. This translates into CASSSQEVGELFF. The chain is built from TRBV11-2 and TRBJ2-2, with D maybe TRBD2 (5 bases). CDR3 length equals 13 residues. Per the germline V gene, CDR1 is SGHAT and CDR2 is FQNNGV. The V gene lost 4 bases and the J gene lost 7 bases, with 10 bases spanning the gap.

This chain uses TRBV18 with TRBJ1-1, with D tentatively TRBD1 (5 bases). V was shortened by 0 bases and J by 8 bases, with 10 bases between the two germline ends. Looked up from germline, CDR1 is KGHSH and CDR2 is LQKENI. The CDR3 contains 13 residues. CDR3 coding DNA: TGTGCCAGCTCACCACCTCAGGCAGGGGAAGCTTTCTTT. Encoded protein: CASSPPQAGEAFF. The variable domain in full, completed from reference TRBV18 and TRBJ1-1, reads NAGVMQNPRHLVRRRGQEARLRCSPMKGHSHVYWYRQLPEEGLKFMVYLQKENIIDESGMPKERFSAEFPKEGPSILRIQQVVRGDSAAYFCASSPPQAGEAFFGQGTRLTVV.

The chain is built from TRBV9 and TRBJ2-1, with a weak D call TRBD1 (5 bases). V was pared by 1 base and J by 4 bases, with 12 bases between. Germline CDR1 and CDR2: SGDLS and YYNGEE. The CDR3 is 15 residues long. The CDR3 DNA follows: TGTGCCAGCAGCGTAACAGGACAAAATTACAATGAGCAGTTCTTC. This translates into CASSVTGQNYNEQFF.

This rearrangement joins TRBV7-7 to TRBJ2-1; TRBD2 matches at 10 bases. CDR1 and CDR2 from the germline V gene are SSHAT and FNYEAQ (reference sequence). The CDR3 length is 14 residues. The V gene end was trimmed by 5 bases and the J gene end by 8 bases; junction bases not matched to a gene: 6. CDR3 loop: CASSLGTSADEQFF. CDR3 nucleotide sequence: TGTGCCAGCAGCCTTGGGACTAGCGCGGATGAGCAGTTCTTC.

The J gene is TRBJ2-2, the V gene TRBV4-1, with a possible D match to TRBD2 (5 bases). CDR1 is MGHRA, CDR2 YSYEKL, per germline. This CDR3 spans 15 amino acids. The V and J ends lost 0 bases and 5 bases respectively, with 10 bases between them. In DNA form, the CDR3 reads TGCGCCAGCAGCCAAGACTTAGGGAGAACCGGGGAGCTGTTTTTT. This codes for CASSQDLGRTGELFF.

The J gene is TRBJ2-1, the V gene TRBV5-1; perhaps TRBD1 as D (5 bases). Trimming stripped 2 bases from V and 7 bases from J, with 10 bases between. CDR3 length: 13 residues. Germline values: CDR1 SGHRS, CDR2 YFSETQ. The CDR3 DNA reads as TGCGCCAGCAGCTTAACAGGTTGGAATGAGCAGTTCTTC. Encoded protein: CASSLTGWNEQFF.

This clone was seen once. CDR3 coding DNA: TGTGCCAGTAGTATGATAGTCGCGAGCTCCTATAATTCACCCCTCCACTTT. Amino acid sequence: CASSMIVASSYNSPLHF. This sequence joins TRBV19 and TRBJ1-6; D gene uncertain. The CDR3 consists of 17 residues. V dropped 3 bases and J dropped 0 bases, with 12 bases sitting between them. Germline V CDR1 and CDR2: LNHDA, SQIVND (reference sequence).

The chain employs TRBV6-4 and TRBJ2-7, with D possibly matching TRBD1 (6 bases). CDR1 and CDR2 (germline): MRHNA, SNTAGT. The CDR3 has 12 residues. Between the trimmed V and J ends, which lost 10 bases and 2 bases, there was a span of 12 bases. CDR3 nucleotide sequence: TGTGCCATCAAGGACAGAGCCTACGAGCAGTACTTC. Translation: CAIKDRAYEQYF.

This rearrangement joins TRBV27 to TRBJ1-2, with 8 bases identical to TRBD1. The V gene end was trimmed by 6 bases and the J gene end by 4 bases; junction bases not matched to a gene: 10. The CDR3 is made up of 15 amino acids. The germline V gene has CDR1 MNHEY and CDR2 SMNVEV (reference sequence). The CDR3 here is CASRSTGGAFYGYTF. CDR3 bases: TGTGCCAGCAGGTCCACAGGGGGGGCCTTCTATGGCTACACCTTC.

The J gene is TRBJ2-5, the V gene TRBV4-1, with a possible D match to TRBD1 (6 bases). Germline V gene sequence: CDR1 MGHRA, CDR2 YSYEKL. Trimming took 4 bases from V and 6 from J, leaving 18 bases between them. The CDR3 totals 15 residues. In nucleotides, the CDR3 is TGCGCCAGCAGCCCCATGCCAAACCAGGGGCAGACCCAGTACTTC. It yields the protein CASSPMPNQGQTQYF.

The count of this clone is one. This chain links TRBV5-1 with TRBJ2-3; TRBD2 is a possible D gene (6 bases). Trimming left V 3 bases short and J 1 base short, with 15 bases between. The CDR3 runs to 16 residues. The V gene's germline CDR1 is SGHRS and CDR2 YFSETQ. DNA for the CDR3: TGCGCCAGCAGCTCGTCAGGAGGGGTGGGCACAGATACGCAGTATTTT. Residues: CASSSSGGVGTDTQYF.

The V gene is TRBV10-2, the J gene TRBJ1-5, with a possible D match to TRBD1 (5 bases). V was pared by 10 bases and J by 1 base, with 11 bases between. Germline CDR1 reads WSHSY; CDR2 reads SAAADI. The CDR3 has 13 amino acids. The CDR3 region has the DNA TGCGCCACCAATCCAGGGAGCAATCAGCCCCAGCATTTT. Its protein product is CATNPGSNQPQHF.

The rearrangement links TRBV5-4 to TRBJ2-1, with D tentatively TRBD1 (6 bases). The CDR3 has 14 amino acids. In germline, CDR1 is SGHNT, CDR2 YYREEE (reference sequence). Trimming left V 3 bases short and J 3 bases short, with 10 bases between. The CDR3 loop is CASSSGQIYNEQFF. The CDR3 coding sequence is TGTGCCAGCAGCTCTGGACAGATCTACAATGAGCAGTTCTTC.

The rearrangement links TRBV5-4 to TRBJ1-2, with unresolved D. Germline V CDR1 and CDR2: SGHNT, YYREEE (reference sequence). V was cut by 4 bases and J by 1 base, with 17 bases left in between. The CDR3 is 16 amino acids. CDR3 coding DNA: TGTGCCAGCAGCCTAGCGTCCAATCGGATTAACTATGGCTACACCTTC. Residues: CASSLASNRINYGYTF.

J is TRBJ1-6 and V is TRBV5-1; D uncertain. The length of the CDR3 is 14 residues. With 0 bases removed from V and 5 bases from J, the gap between germline ends came to 6 bases. Germline V gene data show CDR1 as SGHRS and CDR2 as YFSETQ. CDR3 amino acids: CASSLDPNNSPLHF. CDR3 nucleotide sequence: TGCGCCAGCAGCTTGGACCCTAATAATTCACCCCTCCACTTT.

The chain recombines TRBV5-1 with TRBJ2-3, with 8 bases identical to TRBD1. The CDR3 is 17 residues long. The trim removed 4 bases at V and 3 bases at J, leaving 13 bases unmatched. Germline V CDR1 and CDR2: SGHRS, YFSETQ. DNA for the CDR3: TGCGCCAGCAGCGACCAAATGGACAGGGCGGGAACAGATACGCAGTATTTT. Its translation is CASSDQMDRAGTDTQYF.

The chain carries TRBV7-3 and TRBJ2-1, with TRBD2 matching over 11 bases. V was clipped by 5 bases and J by 6 bases; unmatched bases: 6. The CDR3 consists of 15 residues. Germline CDR1 reads SGHTA; CDR2 reads FQGTGA. DNA for the CDR3: TGTGCCAGCAGCCCGACCGGGACTAGCGGCAATGAGCAGTTCTTC. It yields the protein CASSPTGTSGNEQFF.

V usage is TRBV19 and J usage is TRBJ2-7; D ambiguous. In germline, CDR1 is LNHDA, CDR2 SQIVND (reference sequence). The V gene lost 10 bases and the J gene lost 0 bases, with 13 bases spanning the gap. This CDR3 is built from 13 residues. The CDR3 sequence: CAINLFCSYEQYF. The CDR3 nucleotides are TGTGCCATTAACCTATTCTGCTCCTACGAGCAGTACTTC.

The chain combines TRBV5-1 with TRBJ2-2; D remains unclear. The CDR3 covers 14 residues. V was clipped by 4 bases and J by 1 base, with 8 bases between them. Germline V gene sequence: CDR1 SGHRS, CDR2 YFSETQ. CDR3 amino acids: CASSEAGNTGELFF. In nucleotides, the CDR3 is TGCGCCAGCAGCGAGGCCGGGAACACCGGGGAGCTGTTTTTT. Full variable domain (rest looked up from reference TRBV5-1 and TRBJ2-2): KAGVTQTPRYLIKTRGQQVTLSCSPISGHRSVSWYQQTPGQGLQFLFEYFSETQRNKGNFPGRFSGRQFSNSRSEMNVSTLELGDSALYLCASSEAGNTGELFFGEGSRLTVL.

This clone appeared a few times. The chain recombines TRBV5-4 with TRBJ1-2; D is unresolved. The V end lost 3 bases, the J end lost 8 bases, and 11 bases lay between the germline ends. Germline CDR1 SGHNT, CDR2 YYREEE (reference sequence). The CDR3 sequence is 12 residues long. CDR3 DNA: TGTGCCAGCAGCTGGAGGACGAACGGCTACACCTTC. Translated: CASSWRTNGYTF.

This chain connects TRBV10-2 to TRBJ2-5, with 10 bases aligning to TRBD2. CDR1 and CDR2 from the germline V gene are WSHSY and SAAADI. The length of the CDR3 is 14 residues. V dropped 9 bases and J dropped 1; count of bases not matched to a gene: 5. The CDR3 DNA sequence: TGCGCCAGTACCGGGACTAGCGTCCAAGAGACCCAGTACTTC. This gives the protein CASTGTSVQETQYF.